This T cell receptor beta chain was captured by sequencing in a study of blood T cell repertoires in COVID-19 (dated by TCRdb to the early 2020s). Looking at the study overall: The collaborator samples originated in the United States, Italy and Spain and spanned the acute and convalescent phases of COVID-19. Sample metadata almost always included a de-identified subject ID, COVID-19 status, age in years and sex. Deeply sampled blood TCRbeta repertoires from subjects exposed to, actively infected with, or recovered from COVID-19 were included in the dataset. The samples were drawn from two sources: the first 160 participants of the ongoing ImmuneRACE study, and 950 to 1,500 subjects contributed by 6 global collaborators. Where HLA class I and class II types were available, the types were taken from metadata supplied by the sample provider, not from assay-based typing. The prospective study material was composed of cDNA or gDNA derived from T cells, B-cell-depleted T cells, or PBMCs. The repertoires were released in a freely available public database meant as a resource for research on the immune response to SARS-CoV-2. Paper-wide results and their limitations: The quantity of clinical and demographic metadata differed by source and by participant and was supplied without curation.

In Seattle, one collaborating source enrolled patients while the infection was active and tracked those patients longitudinally over the course of disease. Each collaborating institution followed its own protocols to collect whole blood in K2EDTA tubes. For TCRbeta analysis, collaborators shipped samples as frozen whole blood, isolated PBMCs, or DNA extracted from either of those sample types. The germline V gene sets CDR1 to SQVTM and CDR2 to ANQGSEA. The V and J ends are trimmed by 2 bases and 8 bases, leaving 15 bases between them. The CDR3 holds 13 amino acids from the cysteine to the phenylalanine. Only CDR3 DNA remains: 39 bases, in frame from the first base. There are a few counts of this clone. Its cognate antigen has yet to be identified. No qualities accompany the bases; no much larger clone lies one base away. TCRbeta CDR3 regions were amplified from genomic DNA using the immunoSEQ Assay, a bias-controlled multiplex PCR. As for how the authors treated the data: The number of nucleated cells in each sample was estimated from the amplification of reference gene primers within the assay. To quantify the absolute abundance of each unique TCRbeta CDR3 rearrangement, sequence reads were collapsed and filtered. For each sample, productive Simpson clonality was calculated as the square root of Simpson's diversity index over productive rearrangements. Held by TCRdb, this immuneACCESS table contains in-frame sequences only and omits some clones. Under half of the omission traces to an unresolved V gene where checked; the cause of the rest is unknown. D and trimming come from the DNA, and the V and J calls and clone size come from that table. The sample includes about 82,000 clones, with 60% to 80% observed a single time. The biggest ten clones account for more than 35% of the sample.

This chain is built from TRBV29-1 and TRBJ1-2; TRBD1 is a weak D gene call, 5 bases matching. This receptor was obtained from a man aged 60-69 years with COVID-19, enrolled during active disease. The sample taken for sequencing was peripheral blood. The CDR3 has the sequence CSVEKGQGGGYTF. The DNA sequence is as follows: TGCAGCGTTGAAAAGGGGCAGGGTGGAGGCTACACCTTC.